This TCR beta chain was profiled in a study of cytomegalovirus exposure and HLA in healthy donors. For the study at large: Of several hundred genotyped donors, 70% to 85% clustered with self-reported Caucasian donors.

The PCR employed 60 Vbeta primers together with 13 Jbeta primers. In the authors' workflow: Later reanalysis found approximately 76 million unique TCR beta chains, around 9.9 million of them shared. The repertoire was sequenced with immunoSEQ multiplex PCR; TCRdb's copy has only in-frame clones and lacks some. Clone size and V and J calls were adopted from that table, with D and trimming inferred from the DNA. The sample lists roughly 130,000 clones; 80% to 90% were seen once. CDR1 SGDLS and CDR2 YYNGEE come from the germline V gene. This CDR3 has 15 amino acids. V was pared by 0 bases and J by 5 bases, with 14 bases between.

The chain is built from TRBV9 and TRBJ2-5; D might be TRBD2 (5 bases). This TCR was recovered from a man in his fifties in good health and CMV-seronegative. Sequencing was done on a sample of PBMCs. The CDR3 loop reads CASSVEGRSGETQYF. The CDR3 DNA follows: TGTGCCAGCAGCGTAGAAGGCAGATCGGGGGAGACCCAGTACTTC. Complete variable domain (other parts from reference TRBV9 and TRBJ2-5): DSGVTQTPKHLITATGQRVTLRCSPRSGDLSVYWYQQSLDQGLQFLIQYYNGEERAKGNILERFSAQQFPDLHSELNLSSLELGDSALYFCASSVEGRSGETQYFGPGTRLLVL.